Listed below are T cell receptor beta chains from one sample, sequenced in a study of cytomegalovirus exposure and HLA in healthy donors. Here immunoSEQ multiplex PCR was the method, and the copy in TCRdb shows in-frame clones only, minus some. The sample records approximately 120,000 clones, about 83% being singletons. Sequenced: PBMCs. These receptors originate from a man aged 30-40 years in good health and CMV-seronegative. The conserved cysteine and the conserved F or W are not part of the CDR3 here.

v_gene: TRBV2; j_gene: TRBJ1-6; CDR3aa: ASRGQGGTYNSPLH
v_gene: TRBV6-5; j_gene: TRBJ1-1; CDR3aa: ASSYLTGSGEAF
v_gene: TRBV5-4; j_gene: TRBJ2-2; CDR3aa: ASSPRGGPNTGELF
v_gene: TRBV27; j_gene: TRBJ1-2; CDR3aa: ASSLSPFPGGYT
v_gene: TRBV6-4; j_gene: TRBJ2-2; CDR3aa: ASSDSSAGVVGELF
v_gene: TRBV5-8; j_gene: TRBJ1-6; CDR3aa: ASSPTGSSYNSPLH
v_gene: TRBV9; j_gene: TRBJ2-7; CDR3aa: ASSVGQASYEQY
v_gene: TRBV30; j_gene: TRBJ2-7; CDR3aa: AWSSETGIYEQY
v_gene: TRBV5-4; j_gene: TRBJ2-3; CDR3aa: ASSLEIAGVGTDTQY
v_gene: TRBV7-8; j_gene: TRBJ1-4; CDR3aa: ASSARVNTNEKLF
v_gene: TRBV19; j_gene: TRBJ2-7; CDR3aa: ASRGTYYEQY
v_gene: TRBV6-4; j_gene: TRBJ1-2; CDR3aa: ASSDAPSTALYGYT
v_gene: TRBV7-9; j_gene: TRBJ1-1; CDR3aa: SSKVTGAEAF
v_gene: TRBV15; j_gene: TRBJ2-7; CDR3aa: ATSRGLGLAYYEQY
v_gene: TRBV27; j_gene: TRBJ2-1; CDR3aa: ASTALGTAYNEQF
v_gene: TRBV6-4; j_gene: TRBJ1-6; CDR3aa: ASRRDRYNSPLH
v_gene: TRBV9; j_gene: TRBJ2-7; CDR3aa: ASSVGSGLAGEEQY
v_gene: TRBV15; j_gene: TRBJ2-7; CDR3aa: ATSRLTDSYEQY
v_gene: TRBV6-6; j_gene: TRBJ2-7; CDR3aa: ASSRNPGLAIYEQY
v_gene: TRBV7-6; j_gene: TRBJ2-7; CDR3aa: ASSLETFGSYEQY
v_gene: TRBV2; j_gene: TRBJ1-4; CDR3aa: ASSDRGAGEKLF
v_gene: TRBV7-9; j_gene: TRBJ2-1; CDR3aa: ASSQTPPGTRRDNEQF
v_gene: TRBV12-2; j_gene: TRBJ2-7; CDR3aa: ASRLDGCRKGAGFDEQY
v_gene: TRBV29-1; j_gene: TRBJ1-1; CDR3aa: SVVGGNTEAF
v_gene: TRBV4-2; j_gene: TRBJ1-2; CDR3aa: ASSQDQWGDGYT
v_gene: TRBV10-3; j_gene: TRBJ1-2; CDR3aa: AISLGQTSGGYT
v_gene: TRBV18; j_gene: TRBJ1-2; CDR3aa: ASSHVPRQSNYGYT
v_gene: TRBV19; j_gene: TRBJ2-5; CDR3aa: ASSMLDRQETQY
v_gene: TRBV11-1; j_gene: TRBJ2-7; CDR3aa: ASSLEGYEQY
v_gene: TRBV28; j_gene: TRBJ1-2; CDR3aa: ASSSPSGQGARGYT
v_gene: TRBV5-4; j_gene: TRBJ2-3; CDR3aa: ASSLVQGVTDTQY
v_gene: TRBV19; j_gene: TRBJ1-1; CDR3aa: ASSITGTGTEAF
v_gene: TRBV28; j_gene: TRBJ1-4; CDR3aa: ASRKGHATNEKLF
v_gene: TRBV27; j_gene: TRBJ2-3; CDR3aa: ASSLTSGLTDTQY
v_gene: TRBV27; j_gene: TRBJ2-3; CDR3aa: ASTWTGGTDTQY
v_gene: TRBV11-2; j_gene: TRBJ2-7; CDR3aa: ASSFLAESSYEQY
v_gene: TRBV7-3; j_gene: TRBJ2-5; CDR3aa: ASSLTGGTRETQY
v_gene: TRBV5-1; j_gene: TRBJ2-5; CDR3aa: ASSLATGRETQY
v_gene: TRBV7-3; j_gene: TRBJ2-7; CDR3aa: ASSLNPAGVSSYEQY
v_gene: TRBV30; j_gene: TRBJ1-4; CDR3aa: AWSVMTSGNPGKLF
v_gene: TRBV6-4; j_gene: TRBJ1-6; CDR3aa: ASSDSTGGTGGSPLH
v_gene: TRBV28; j_gene: TRBJ2-7; CDR3aa: ASRRTSYEQY
v_gene: TRBV29-1; j_gene: TRBJ2-5; CDR3aa: SVDGRETQY
v_gene: TRBV7-2; j_gene: TRBJ2-1; CDR3aa: ASSPGLALPLNEQF